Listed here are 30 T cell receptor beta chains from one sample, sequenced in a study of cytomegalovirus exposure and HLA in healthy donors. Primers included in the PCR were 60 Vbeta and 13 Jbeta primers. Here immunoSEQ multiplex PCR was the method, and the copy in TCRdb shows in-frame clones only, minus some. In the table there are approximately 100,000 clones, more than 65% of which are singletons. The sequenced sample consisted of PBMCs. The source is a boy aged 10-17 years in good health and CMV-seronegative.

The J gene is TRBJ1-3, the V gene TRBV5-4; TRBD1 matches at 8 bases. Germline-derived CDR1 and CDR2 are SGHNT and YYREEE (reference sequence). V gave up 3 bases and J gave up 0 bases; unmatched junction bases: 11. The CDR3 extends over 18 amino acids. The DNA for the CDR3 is TGTGCCAGCAGCTATCGGACAGGGATTTACGGCTCTGGAAACACCATATATTTT. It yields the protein CASSYRTGIYGSGNTIYF.

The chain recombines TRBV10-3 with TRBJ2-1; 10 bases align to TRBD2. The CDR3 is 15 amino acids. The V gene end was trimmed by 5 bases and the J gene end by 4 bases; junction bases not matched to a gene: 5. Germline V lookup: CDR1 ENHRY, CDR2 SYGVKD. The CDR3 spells CAISRLAGNYNEQFF. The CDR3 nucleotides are TGTGCCATCAGTAGACTAGCGGGTAATTACAATGAGCAGTTCTTC.

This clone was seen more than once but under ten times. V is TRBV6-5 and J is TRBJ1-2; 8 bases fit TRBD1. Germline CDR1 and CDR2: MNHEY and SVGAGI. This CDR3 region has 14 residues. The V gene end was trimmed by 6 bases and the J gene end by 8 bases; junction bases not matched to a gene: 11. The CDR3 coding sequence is TGTGCCAGCAGCCCGGACAGGGAGTGGGGGGGCTACACCTTC. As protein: CASSPDREWGGYTF.

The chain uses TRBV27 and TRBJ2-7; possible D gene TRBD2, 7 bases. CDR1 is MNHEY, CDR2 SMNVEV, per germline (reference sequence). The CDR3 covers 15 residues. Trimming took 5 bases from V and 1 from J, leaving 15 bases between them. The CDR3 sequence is CASSRWGRGSYEQYF. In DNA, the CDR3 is TGTGCCAGCAGTCGCTGGGGGCGGGGGTCCTACGAGCAGTACTTC.

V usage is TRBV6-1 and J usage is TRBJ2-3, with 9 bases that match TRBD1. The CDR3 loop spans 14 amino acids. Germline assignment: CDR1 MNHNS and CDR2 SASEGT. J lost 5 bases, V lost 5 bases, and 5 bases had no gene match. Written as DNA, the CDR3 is TGTGCCAGCAGTAGGGACAGGGTTGGAGATACGCAGTATTTT. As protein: CASSRDRVGDTQYF.

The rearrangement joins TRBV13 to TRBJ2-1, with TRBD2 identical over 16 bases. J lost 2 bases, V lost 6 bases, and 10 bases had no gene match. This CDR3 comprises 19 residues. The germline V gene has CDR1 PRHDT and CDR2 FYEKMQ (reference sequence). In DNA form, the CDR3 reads TGTGCCAGCAGTCACCGAGGGGGGACTAGCGGGGGGGCCTACAATGAGCAGTTCTTC. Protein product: CASSHRGGTSGGAYNEQFF.

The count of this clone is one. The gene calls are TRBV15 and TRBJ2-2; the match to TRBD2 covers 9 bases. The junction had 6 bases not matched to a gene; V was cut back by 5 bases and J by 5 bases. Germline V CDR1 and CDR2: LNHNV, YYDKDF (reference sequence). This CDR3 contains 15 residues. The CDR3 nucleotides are TGTGCCACCAGCCCCAGCGGGAGGATTACCGGGGAGCTGTTTTTT. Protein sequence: CATSPSGRITGELFF.

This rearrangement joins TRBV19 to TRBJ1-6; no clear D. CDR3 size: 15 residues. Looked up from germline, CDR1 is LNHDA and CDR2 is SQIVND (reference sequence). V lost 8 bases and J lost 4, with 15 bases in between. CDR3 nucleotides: TGTGCCAGTCATATCACCCCGGGGTATAATTCACCCCTCCACTTT. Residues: CASHITPGYNSPLHF. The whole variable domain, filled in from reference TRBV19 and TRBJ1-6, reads DGGITQSPKYLFRKEGQNVTLSCEQNLNHDAMYWYRQDPGQGLRLIYYSQIVNDFQKGDIAEGYSVSREKKESFPLTVTSAQKNPTAFYLCASHITPGYNSPLHFGNGTRLTVT.

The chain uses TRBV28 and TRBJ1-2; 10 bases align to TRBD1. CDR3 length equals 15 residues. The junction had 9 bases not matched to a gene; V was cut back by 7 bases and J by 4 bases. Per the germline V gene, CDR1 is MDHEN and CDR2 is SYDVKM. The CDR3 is CASNPVGTGVYGYTF. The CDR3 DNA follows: TGTGCCAGCAACCCCGTCGGGACAGGGGTCTATGGCTACACCTTC.

The CDR3 reads CAISPSGASNEQYF. In DNA form, the CDR3 reads TGTGCCATCAGCCCCAGCGGAGCCAGTAACGAGCAGTACTTC. V usage is TRBV10-3 and J usage is TRBJ2-7; D perhaps matches TRBD2 (5 bases). Germline loops: CDR1 ENHRY, CDR2 SYGVKD. The CDR3 runs 14 residues. V was trimmed by 6 bases and J by 5 bases, leaving 17 bases between them.

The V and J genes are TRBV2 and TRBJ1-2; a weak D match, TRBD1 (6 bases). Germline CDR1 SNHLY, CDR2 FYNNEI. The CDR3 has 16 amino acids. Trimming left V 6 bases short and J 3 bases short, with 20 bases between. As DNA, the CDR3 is TGTGCCAGCAGCGGGGGGGGCGACGGGATGTACTATGGCTACACCTTC. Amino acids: CASSGGGDGMYYGYTF.

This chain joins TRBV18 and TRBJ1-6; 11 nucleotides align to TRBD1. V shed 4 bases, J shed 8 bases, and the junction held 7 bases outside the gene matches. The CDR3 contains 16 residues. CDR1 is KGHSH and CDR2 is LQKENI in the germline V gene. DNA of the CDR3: TGTGCCAGCTCACTTCTAGCGGGACAGGGGGATTCACCCCTCCACTTT. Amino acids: CASSLLAGQGDSPLHF.

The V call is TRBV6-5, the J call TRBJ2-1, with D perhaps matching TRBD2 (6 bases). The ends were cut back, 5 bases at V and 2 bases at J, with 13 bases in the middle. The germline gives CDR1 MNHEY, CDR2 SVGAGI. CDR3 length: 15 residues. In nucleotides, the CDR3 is TGTGCCAGCAGTAACGGGGGAAATACCTACAATGAGCAGTTCTTC. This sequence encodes CASSNGGNTYNEQFF.

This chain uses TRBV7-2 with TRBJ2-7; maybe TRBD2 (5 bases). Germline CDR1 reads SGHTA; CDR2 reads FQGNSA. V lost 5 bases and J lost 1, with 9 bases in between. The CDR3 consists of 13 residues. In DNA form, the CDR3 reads TGTGCCAGCAGCCGCGGCGGGTCCTACGAGCAGTACTTC. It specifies CASSRGGSYEQYF.

The CDR3 bases are TGTGCCAGCAGTTTCCGGGACAGGTGGACAGATACGCAGTATTTT. This sequence encodes CASSFRDRWTDTQYF. This chain links TRBV28 with TRBJ2-3; 8 positions agree with TRBD1. This CDR3 comprises 15 residues. The germline V gene encodes CDR1 MDHEN and CDR2 SYDVKM. V gave up 3 bases and J gave up 3 bases; unmatched junction bases: 5. Together with reference TRBV28 and TRBJ2-3, the CDR3 gives the full variable domain: DVKVTQSSRYLVKRTGEKVFLECVQDMDHENMFWYRQDPGLGLRLIYFSYDVKMKEKGDIPEGYSVSREKKERFSLILESASTNQTSMYLCASSFRDRWTDTQYFGPGTRLTVL.

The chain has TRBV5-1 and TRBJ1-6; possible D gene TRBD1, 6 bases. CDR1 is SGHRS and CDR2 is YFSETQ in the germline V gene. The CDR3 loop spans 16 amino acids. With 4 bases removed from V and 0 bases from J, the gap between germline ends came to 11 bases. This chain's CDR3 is CASSRGQSSYNSPLHF. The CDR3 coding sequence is TGCGCCAGCAGCCGCGGACAGAGCTCCTATAATTCACCCCTCCACTTT.

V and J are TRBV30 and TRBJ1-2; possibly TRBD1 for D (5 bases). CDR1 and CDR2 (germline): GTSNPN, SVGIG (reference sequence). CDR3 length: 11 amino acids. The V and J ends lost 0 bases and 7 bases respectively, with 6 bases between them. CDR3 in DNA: TGTGCCTGGAGTGTCGGGGGTGGCTACACCTTC. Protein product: CAWSVGGGYTF.

The CDR3 loop is CASSWGESSYEQYF. The CDR3 DNA reads TGTGCCAGCAGTTGGGGGGAGAGCTCCTACGAGCAGTACTTC. V gene TRBV28 combines with J gene TRBJ2-7; the D gene is possibly TRBD2 (6 bases). V lost 4 bases to trimming and J lost 0 bases, with 10 bases between them. Per germline, CDR1 MDHEN and CDR2 SYDVKM. The length of the CDR3 is 14 residues.

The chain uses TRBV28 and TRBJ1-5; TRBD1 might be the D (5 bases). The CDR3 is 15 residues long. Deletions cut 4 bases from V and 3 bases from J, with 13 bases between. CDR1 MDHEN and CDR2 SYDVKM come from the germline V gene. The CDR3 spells CASSSPDSPNQPQHF. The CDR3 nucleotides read TGTGCCAGCAGTTCCCCCGACAGTCCCAATCAGCCCCAGCATTTT.

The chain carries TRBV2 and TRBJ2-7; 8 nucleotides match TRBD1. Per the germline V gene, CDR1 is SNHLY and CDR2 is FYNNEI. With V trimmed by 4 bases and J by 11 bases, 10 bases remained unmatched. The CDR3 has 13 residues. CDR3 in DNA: TGTGCCAGCAGTGGGACAGGGTCGGCGCGGGAGTACTTC. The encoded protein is CASSGTGSAREYF.

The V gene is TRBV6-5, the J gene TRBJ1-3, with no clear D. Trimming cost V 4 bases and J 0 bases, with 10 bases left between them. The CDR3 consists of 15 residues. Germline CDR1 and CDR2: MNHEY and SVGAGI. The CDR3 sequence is CASSSHSDSGNTIYF. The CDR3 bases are TGTGCCAGCAGTTCCCACTCTGACTCTGGAAACACCATATATTTT.

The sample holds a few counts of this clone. CDR3 sequence (DNA): TGTGCCAGCAGCCGAGGGGGTACGCAGCCCCAGCATTTT. This encodes CASSRGGTQPQHF. The chain employs TRBV6-5 and TRBJ1-5; D perhaps matches TRBD1 (6 bases). With 6 bases removed from V and 7 bases from J, the gap between germline ends came to 13 bases. The germline gives CDR1 MNHEY, CDR2 SVGAGI. This CDR3 is built from 13 residues.

CDR3 DNA sequence: TGTGCCAGCAGCCTTGGACAGGGGAACACTGAAGCTTTCTTT. As protein: CASSLGQGNTEAFF. The chain is built from TRBV7-2 and TRBJ1-1, with 8 bases matching TRBD1. The CDR3 is 14 residues long. Losses at the gene ends were 5 bases for V and 1 base for J; bases not matched to a gene: 3. In germline, CDR1 is SGHTA, CDR2 FQGNSA.

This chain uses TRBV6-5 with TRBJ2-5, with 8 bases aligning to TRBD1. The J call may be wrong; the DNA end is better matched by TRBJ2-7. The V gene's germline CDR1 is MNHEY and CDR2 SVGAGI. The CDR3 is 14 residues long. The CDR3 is CASSRTGTSYEQYF. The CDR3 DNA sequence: TGTGCCAGCAGCAGGACAGGGACCTCCTACGAGCAGTACTTC.

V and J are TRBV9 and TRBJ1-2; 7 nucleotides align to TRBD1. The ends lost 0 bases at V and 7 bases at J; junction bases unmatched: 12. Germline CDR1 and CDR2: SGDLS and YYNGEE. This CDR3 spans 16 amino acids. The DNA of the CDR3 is TGTGCCAGCAGCGTAGACCGGGCCAGGGGGTCCAGTGGCTACACCTTC. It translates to CASSVDRARGSSGYTF.

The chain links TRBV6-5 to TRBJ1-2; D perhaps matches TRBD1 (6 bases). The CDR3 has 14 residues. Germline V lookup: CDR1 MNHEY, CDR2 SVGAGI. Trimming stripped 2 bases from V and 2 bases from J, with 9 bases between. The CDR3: CASSYRTGNYGYTF. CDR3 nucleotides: TGTGCCAGCAGTTACCGTACAGGGAACTATGGCTACACCTTC.

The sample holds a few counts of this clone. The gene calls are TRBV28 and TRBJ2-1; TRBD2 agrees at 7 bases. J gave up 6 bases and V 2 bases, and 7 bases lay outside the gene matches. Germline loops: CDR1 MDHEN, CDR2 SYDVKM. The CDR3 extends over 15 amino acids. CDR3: CASSLAGEGSNEQFF. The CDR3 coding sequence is TGTGCCAGCAGTTTAGCGGGAGAAGGTTCCAATGAGCAGTTCTTC.

The CDR3 reads CASSGALTAYNQPQHF. The DNA of the CDR3 is TGTGCCAGCAGTGGGGCTTTAACAGCTTACAATCAGCCCCAGCATTTT. The V call is TRBV6-1, the J call TRBJ1-5; D ambiguous. Germline V lookup: CDR1 MNHNS, CDR2 SASEGT. V gave up 4 bases and J gave up 3 bases, with 16 bases separating them. The CDR3 is made up of 16 amino acids.

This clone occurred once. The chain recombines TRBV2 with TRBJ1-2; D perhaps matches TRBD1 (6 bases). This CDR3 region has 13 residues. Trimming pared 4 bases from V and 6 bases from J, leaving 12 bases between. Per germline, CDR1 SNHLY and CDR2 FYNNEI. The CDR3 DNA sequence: TGTGCCAGCAGTGGGTGGGGGGGCGATGGCTACACCTTC. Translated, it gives CASSGWGGDGYTF.

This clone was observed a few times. The CDR3 protein is CASTRGLAGVRSYEQYF. The CDR3 nucleotides are TGTGCCAGCACCCGGGGACTAGCGGGAGTTCGAAGCTACGAGCAGTACTTC. J is TRBJ2-7 and V is TRBV7-9; 14 bases line up with TRBD2. This CDR3 is 17 amino acids long. Trimming removed 7 bases from V and 3 bases from J; junction bases left unmatched: 11. Per germline, CDR1 SEHNR and CDR2 FQNEAQ (reference sequence).